This T cell receptor (beta chain) comes out of a study of shared clonotypes between healthy human individuals. Study as a whole: Three plates each covered CD4 naive and memory; CD8 naive two, CD8 memory one. Study-level points and caveats: The naive CD4 repertoires of a handful of donors were compared, and roughly 5% of clonotypes were shared. In this cohort, only blood was sampled, and tissue repertoires likely differ.

CD45RO-negative CD8 cells positively selected for CCR7 made up the naive population, which excluded terminally differentiated effector memory CD45RA+ cells. With respect to this clone: Its antigen is currently unknown.

Running of the assay took place at deep level. Libraries were prepared by immunoSEQ multiplex PCR; TCRdb keeps only in-frame clonotypes and omits some of them. The sample lists about 820,000 clones, more than 85% occurring once. This CDR3 comprises 15 residues. The V and J ends lost 5 bases and 3 bases, in that order; junction bases with no gene match: 8. Germline CDR1 is MGHRA and CDR2 is YSYEKL. The source of this sequence is a man aged 30 to 39 in good health. The source material was naive CD8+ T cells sorted from blood. The rearrangement uses TRBV4-1 and TRBJ2-7, with TRBD1 matching over 9 bases. The CDR3 region has the DNA TGCGCCAGCAGCTTGACAGGGGGTTTCTTCTACGAGCAGTACTTC. It codes for CASSLTGGFFYEQYF.